Below, 20 T cell receptor beta chains from the same sample are listed, as sequenced in a study of T cells in Graves' hyperthyroidism and ophthalmopathy. Researchers took RNA transcripts and amplified the TCR beta CDR3 regions from them. The primer set for the first-round RT-PCR of the TCR CDR3 was HTBI. Via MiXCR, TCRdb re-called the multiplex PCR reads, giving one row per CDR3 protein. This table has a few hundred thousand distinct CDR3 sequences, 15% to 20% appearing once. Sequencing was performed on blood. The source is a woman between 18 and 30 years old with Graves' ophthalmopathy.

Many counts were recorded for this clonotype. This chain connects TRBV5-6 to TRBJ2-1, with 9 bases aligning to TRBD2. The germline gives CDR1 SGHDT, CDR2 YYEEEE. The V segment lost 0 bases and the J segment 7 bases; nucleotides outside the gene matches: 8. The CDR3 has 16 residues. CDR3 bases: TGTGCCAGCAGCTTGGTTTCAGCGGGAGGAAGTAATGAGCAGTTCTTC. Translating gives CASSLVSAGGSNEQFF.

This clonotype was counted a few times. The gene calls are TRBV20-1 and TRBJ2-2; D uncertain. V was trimmed by 1 base and J by 1 base, leaving 7 bases between them. The germline CDR1 and CDR2 sequences are DFQATT and SNEGSKA (reference sequence). The CDR3 loop spans 14 amino acids. The CDR3 loop is CSARVDMNTGELFF. The CDR3 nucleotides read TGCAGTGCTAGAGTAGATATGAACACCGGGGAGCTGTTTTTT.

This clonotype was found many times. V and J are TRBV2 and TRBJ1-1; no clear D. The CDR3 contains 13 residues. CDR1 and CDR2 from the germline V gene are SNHLY and FYNNEI. V was clipped by 4 bases and J by 3 bases, with 9 bases between them. This chain's CDR3 is CASSVLVYTEAFF. The CDR3 DNA sequence: TGTGCCAGCAGTGTACTAGTTTACACTGAAGCTTTCTTT. The whole variable domain, remainder taken from reference TRBV2 and TRBJ1-1, is EPEVTQTPSHQVTQMGQEVILRCVPISNHLYFYWYRQILGQKVEFLVSFYNNEISEKSEIFDDQFSVERPDGSNFTLKIRSTKLEDSAMYFCASSVLVYTEAFFGQGTRLTVV.

This clonotype was detected only a few times. The gene calls are TRBV29-1 and TRBJ2-7; D may be TRBD1 (6 bases). CDR1 SQVTM and CDR2 ANQGSEA come from the germline V gene. The CDR3 sequence is 13 residues long. V dropped 6 bases and J dropped 4 bases, with 16 bases sitting between them. The chain's CDR3 is CSVARDISYEQYF. Here the CDR3 DNA reads TGCAGCGTCGCCCGGGACATATCTTACGAGCAGTACTTC.

The J gene is TRBJ1-5, the V gene TRBV29-1, with D possibly TRBD1 on 5 matching bases. The CDR3 is 11 residues long. With 1 base removed from V and 11 bases from J, the gap between germline ends came to 9 bases. Germline V CDR1 and CDR2: SQVTM, ANQGSEA. The CDR3 loop reads CSVEVLGAQHF. The CDR3, as DNA: TGCAGCGTTGAAGTCCTAGGGGCCCAGCATTTT.

V usage is TRBV19 and J usage is TRBJ2-5; D may be TRBD1 (6 bases). V shed 6 bases and J shed 3 bases, with 20 bases lying between them. CDR1 is LNHDA and CDR2 is SQIVND in the germline V gene (reference sequence). The CDR3 runs to 16 residues. CDR3 region: CASRSGRGSTKETQYF. CDR3 nucleotide sequence: TGTGCCAGTAGGTCCGGAAGGGGGAGTACGAAAGAGACCCAGTACTTC.

The chain employs TRBV11-2 and TRBJ2-1, with TRBD2 as a possible D gene (6 bases). Trimming took 3 bases from V and 0 from J, leaving 9 bases between them. Germline CDR1 and CDR2: SGHAT and FQNNGV. This CDR3 spans 15 amino acids. The CDR3 loop is CASSFRGISYNEQFF. The CDR3, as DNA: TGTGCCAGCAGCTTCCGCGGGATCTCCTACAATGAGCAGTTCTTC.

The chain has TRBV7-9 and TRBJ1-3; weak D call: TRBD1 (5 bases). Germline V gene data show CDR1 as SEHNR and CDR2 as FQNEAQ (reference sequence). V lost 1 base and J 4 bases, leaving 17 bases between the germline ends. CDR3 length: 17 residues. In nucleotides, the CDR3 is TGTGCCAGCAGCTTAGTTGAGGGACCTCTGAACGGAAACACCATATATTTT. Translated, it gives CASSLVEGPLNGNTIYF.

Many counts were recorded for this clonotype. V and J are TRBV28 and TRBJ2-7, with a tentative D call TRBD1 (6 bases). Germline loops: CDR1 MDHEN, CDR2 SYDVKM. The length of the CDR3 is 15 residues. V lost 5 bases to trimming and J lost 3 bases, with 17 bases between them. The DNA for the CDR3 is TGTGCCAGCAGTCCCTCAGGGGCGATGAACTACGAGCAGTACTTC. Amino acids: CASSPSGAMNYEQYF.

This clonotype was counted once. The gene calls are TRBV10-1 and TRBJ2-7; D is ambiguous. The CDR3 covers 12 residues. The V gene's germline CDR1 is WNHNN and CDR2 SYGVQD (reference sequence). Trimming removed 2 bases at V and 4 bases at J, with 6 bases between. CDR3 sequence (DNA): TGCGCCAGCAGTGAGCCGTTATACGAGCAGTACTTC. As protein: CASSEPLYEQYF.

This clonotype was found many times. V is TRBV18 and J is TRBJ2-7; 7 bases agree with TRBD1. The junction had 4 bases not matched to a gene; V was cut back by 5 bases and J by 3 bases. The CDR3 totals 13 residues. Per germline, CDR1 KGHSH and CDR2 LQKENI. CDR3 sequence: CASSGTEDYEQYF. The CDR3 DNA is TGTGCCAGCTCAGGGACAGAAGACTACGAGCAGTACTTC.

In this sample, this clonotype turned up many times. The J gene is TRBJ2-2, the V gene TRBV12-3 or TRBV12-4; no reliable D call. The CDR3 sequence is 13 residues long. Trimming removed 2 bases from V and 6 bases from J, with 7 bases in between. The CDR3 DNA sequence: TGTGCCAGCAGTTTATTGGCCCCCGGGGAGCTGTTTTTT. This codes for CASSLLAPGELFF.

This clonotype was observed many times. V and J are TRBV28 and TRBJ1-4, with 11 positions matching TRBD1. There are 14 residues in the CDR3. Germline loops: CDR1 MDHEN, CDR2 SYDVKM. V was clipped by 5 bases and J by 10 bases; unmatched bases: 6. The CDR3: CASSPGTGGGKLFF. CDR3 nucleotides: TGTGCCAGCAGTCCCGGGACAGGGGGGGGAAAACTGTTTTTT. The variable domain in full, with the rest retrieved from reference TRBV28 and TRBJ1-4, is DVKVTQSSRYLVKRTGEKVFLECVQDMDHENMFWYRQDPGLGLRLIYFSYDVKMKEKGDIPEGYSVSREKKERFSLILESASTNQTSMYLCASSPGTGGGKLFFGSGTQLSVL.

This clonotype showed up just a few times. A read error may be the cause here, since a much bigger clone is one base away. The chain uses TRBV28 and TRBJ2-1; D possibly corresponds to TRBD1 (7 bases). In germline, CDR1 is MDHEN, CDR2 SYDVKM. Trimming stripped 8 bases from V and 5 bases from J, with 16 bases between. CDR3 size: 14 residues. In DNA form, the CDR3 reads TGTGCCAGCCGAACCAGGGGGGTCCACAATGAGCAGTTCTTC. Translated: CASRTRGVHNEQFF.

Ten or more counts support this clonotype. The V call is TRBV5-1, the J call TRBJ2-3; D may match TRBD1 or TRBD2 (5 bases each). V was pared by 4 bases and J by 6 bases, with 9 bases between. The CDR3 totals 12 residues. Looked up from germline, CDR1 is SGHRS and CDR2 is YFSETQ. The CDR3 coding sequence is TGCGCCAGCAGCGTGAGGGGTGATACGCAGTATTTT. Translating it yields CASSVRGDTQYF.

Here the CDR3 reads CSARPHHQGQGYNEQFF. CDR3 nucleotides: TGCAGTGCTAGACCTCACCACCAGGGACAGGGATACAATGAGCAGTTCTTC. The gene calls are TRBV20-1 and TRBJ2-1; 9 bases are a match to TRBD1. J gave up 4 bases and V 2 bases, and 12 bases lay outside the gene matches. This CDR3 has 17 residues. CDR1 is DFQATT and CDR2 is SNEGSKA in the germline V gene (reference sequence).

This clonotype came up a few times. The chain carries TRBV5-1 and TRBJ2-7; D gene uncertain. Germline-derived CDR1 and CDR2 are SGHRS and YFSETQ. The length of the CDR3 is 13 residues. V dropped 0 bases and J dropped 6 bases, with 10 bases sitting between them. CDR3 nucleotides: TGCGCCAGCAGCTTGGATTCCGGGCGCGAGCAGTACTTC. Translation: CASSLDSGREQYF.

About this clonotype itself: One base away lies a much larger clone, so this may be a sequencing read error. This rearrangement joins TRBV13 to TRBJ2-4; no firm D call. The CDR3 has 13 amino acids. Germline-derived CDR1 and CDR2 are PRHDT and FYEKMQ (reference sequence). The DNA of the CDR3 is TGTGCCAGCAGTTTCGGAGCCAAAAGCATTCAGTACTTC. Protein: CASSFGAKSIQYF.

CDR3 sequence: CASTPRDSWTEAFF. The CDR3, as DNA: TGTGCCTCCACGCCCCGGGACAGTTGGACTGAAGCTTTCTTT. The genes are TRBV30 and TRBJ1-1, with 7 nucleotides matching TRBD1. From germline, CDR1 is GTSNPN and CDR2 SVGIG (reference sequence). The CDR3 length is 14 residues. J gave up 5 bases and V 7 bases, and 13 bases lay outside the gene matches.

This clonotype was seen ten or more times. Here the CDR3 reads CASSRGDRGHLDCNQPQHF. DNA of the CDR3: TGTGCCAGCAGCCGGGGGGACAGGGGCCACCTCGATTGCAATCAGCCCCAGCATTTT. The gene calls are TRBV7-9 and TRBJ1-5, with 10 bases matching TRBD1. Looked up from germline, CDR1 is SEHNR and CDR2 is FQNEAQ (reference sequence). The CDR3 is 19 amino acids. V was clipped by 5 bases and J by 2 bases; unmatched bases: 15. Full variable domain (outside the CDR3, taken from reference TRBV7-9 and TRBJ1-5): DTGVSQNPRHKITKRGQNVTFRCDPISEHNRLYWYRQTLGQGPEFLTYFQNEAQLEKSRLLSDRFSAERPKGSFSTLEIQRTEQGDSAMYLCASSRGDRGHLDCNQPQHFGDGTRLSIL.